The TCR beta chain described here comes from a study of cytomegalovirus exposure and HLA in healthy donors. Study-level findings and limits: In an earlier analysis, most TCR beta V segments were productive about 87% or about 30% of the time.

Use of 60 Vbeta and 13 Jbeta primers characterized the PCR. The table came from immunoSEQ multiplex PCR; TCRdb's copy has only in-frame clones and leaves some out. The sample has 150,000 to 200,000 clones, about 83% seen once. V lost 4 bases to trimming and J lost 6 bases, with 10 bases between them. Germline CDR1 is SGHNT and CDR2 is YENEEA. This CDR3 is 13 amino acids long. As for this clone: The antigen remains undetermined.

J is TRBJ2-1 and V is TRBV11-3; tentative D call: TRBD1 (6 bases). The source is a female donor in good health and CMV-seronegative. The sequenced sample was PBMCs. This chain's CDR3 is CASSSGVLNEQFF. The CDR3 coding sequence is TGTGCCAGCAGCTCAGGGGTTCTCAATGAGCAGTTCTTC.